This is a list of T cell receptor beta chains from one sample in a study of CD8+CD57+ T cells in acquired aplastic anemia. TCRdb re-analysed the reads in MiXCR, keeping a single row per CDR3 protein. The sample has 150,000 to 180,000 distinct CDR3 sequences, about 48% seen once. Sample: sorted CD4+, CD8+, or CD8+CD57+ T cells (not recorded which) from PBMCs. Every receptor here comes from a human donor with aplastic anemia. Both conserved end residues are part of each CDR3. D genes are given only for firm matches. The size of a clone is reported for some rows only, either as once, few or many, or as a class for expanded clones.

V gene,J gene,D gene,clone size,CDR3 protein,CDR3 DNA
TRBV24-1,TRBJ2-3,NA,few,CATSIGGISTDTQYF,TGTGCCACCAGCATAGGGGGAATCAGCACAGATACGCAGTATTTT
TRBV6-1,TRBJ2-7,NA,many,CASSELRVNSEQYF,TGTGCCAGCAGTGAACTCAGGGTTAATTCCGAGCAGTACTTC
TRBV7-8,TRBJ2-7,TRBD1,once,CASSLARPGQGYEQYF,TGTGCCAGCAGCTTAGCGAGACCGGGACAGGGCTACGAGCAGTACTTC
TRBV6-1,TRBJ1-1,TRBD1,NA,CATRTGGNTEAFF,TGTGCCACCAGGACAGGGGGAAACACTGAAGCTTTCTTT
TRBV7-6,TRBJ1-6,TRBD1,NA,CASSYRTPGGQGSPLHF,TGTGCCAGCAGCTACAGGACCCCAGGGGGCCAGGGGTCACCCCTCCACTTT
TRBV2,TRBJ2-5,NA,NA,CASTTGLQETQYF,TGTGCCAGCACTACGGGATTACAAGAGACCCAGTACTTC
TRBV7-9,TRBJ2-7,TRBD1,many,CASSSMDRTWGEQYF,TGTGCCAGCAGCTCGATGGACAGGACTTGGGGGGAGCAGTACTTC
TRBV24-1,TRBJ2-3,NA,NA,CATSDRRRGTDTQYF,TGTGCCACCAGTGACCGACGCCGGGGCACAGATACGCAGTATTTT
TRBV20-1,TRBJ1-1,TRBD1,NA,CSASGGTADNTEAFF,TGCAGTGCTAGTGGCGGGACAGCCGATAACACTGAAGCTTTCTTT
TRBV2,TRBJ1-5,TRBD1,NA,CASSATGEGQPQHF,TGTGCCAGCAGTGCAACAGGGGAAGGTCAGCCCCAGCATTTT
TRBV5-6,TRBJ2-7,TRBD1,many,CASSPWVQGAEQYF,TGTGCCAGCAGTCCATGGGTCCAGGGGGCCGAGCAGTACTTC
TRBV5-5,TRBJ2-5,TRBD2,many,CASRGWTSGKQETQYF,TGTGCCAGCAGGGGGTGGACTAGCGGGAAGCAAGAGACCCAGTACTTC
TRBV6-4,TRBJ2-3,TRBD2,few,CASSVNSGGLDTQYF,TGTGCCAGCAGTGTAAATAGCGGGGGGTTGGATACGCAGTATTTT
TRBV7-9,TRBJ2-7,NA,many,CASSSAEKSYEQYF,TGTGCCAGCAGCTCAGCGGAAAAATCCTACGAGCAGTACTTC
TRBV7-9,TRBJ1-1,NA,NA,CASSPTEMNTEAFF,TGTGCCAGCAGCCCGACAGAAATGAACACTGAAGCTTTCTTT
TRBV10-3,TRBJ1-3,NA,NA,CAISDRTAGNTIYF,TGTGCCATCAGTGATAGGACAGCTGGAAACACCATATATTTT
TRBV7-9,TRBJ2-7,TRBD1,many,CASSLERTGREQYF,TGTGCCAGCAGCTTAGAGAGGACAGGGCGCGAGCAGTACTTC
TRBV4-2,TRBJ2-3,TRBD2,NA,CASSQGRERVTDTQYF,TGTGCCAGCAGCCAGGGGAGGGAGAGGGTCACAGATACGCAGTATTTT
TRBV29-1,TRBJ2-1,NA,NA,CSVLHNYNEQFF,TGCAGCGTCCTCCATAACTACAATGAGCAGTTCTTC
TRBV28,TRBJ2-5,NA,once,CARSEETQYF,TGTGCCAGGTCCGAAGAGACCCAGTACTTC
TRBV10-3,TRBJ2-7,TRBD1,many,CAIRGDRGYEQYF,TGTGCCATCAGGGGGGACAGGGGCTACGAGCAGTACTTC
TRBV7-6,TRBJ1-1,NA,many,CASSPDSFDMNTETFF,TGTGCCAGCAGCCCCGACAGCTTTGACATGAACACTGAAACTTTCTTT
TRBV11-2,TRBJ2-1,NA,many,CASSLDWRGRNEQFF,TGTGCCAGCAGCTTAGATTGGCGGGGGCGGAATGAGCAGTTCTTC
TRBV4-2,TRBJ2-1,NA,many,CASSQGTTPSEQFF,TGTGCCAGCAGCCAAGGTACTACTCCTAGTGAGCAGTTCTTC
TRBV7-2,TRBJ2-7,NA,many,CASSLAQVYEQYF,TGTGCCAGCAGCTTAGCACAGGTCTACGAGCAGTACTTC
TRBV12-3/TRBV12-4,TRBJ2-7,NA,NA,CARDPGRVSEQYF,TGTGCTAGAGATCCGGGCAGGGTGAGCGAGCAGTACTTC
TRBV29-1,TRBJ2-3,NA,NA,CSVEIGLDTDTQYF,TGCAGCGTTGAAATAGGACTCGACACAGATACGCAGTATTTT
TRBV27,TRBJ2-1,NA,many,CASSPIRQAKNEQFF,TGTGCCAGCAGTCCTATACGGCAGGCTAAGAATGAGCAGTTCTTC
TRBV10-3,TRBJ2-3,TRBD2,NA,CAIRLAGDTGTQYF,TGTGCCATCAGATTAGCGGGGGACACAGGTACGCAGTATTTT
TRBV5-8,TRBJ1-1,NA,NA,CASSFAGNTEAFF,TGTGCCAGCAGTTTTGCAGGGAACACTGAAGCTTTCTTT
TRBV6-2/TRBV6-3,TRBJ1-5,NA,few,CASSFGVRWSRRNQPQHF,TGTGCCAGCAGTTTTGGCGTCCGCTGGTCTAGGCGCAATCAGCCCCAGCATTTT
TRBV5-1,TRBJ2-7,TRBD1,NA,CASCGGTGGSGQYF,TGCGCCAGCTGCGGTGGGACAGGGGGATCCGGGCAGTACTTC
TRBV10-1,TRBJ2-7,NA,NA,CASSDGGSASYEQYF,TGCGCCAGCAGTGATGGGGGCTCGGCCAGCTACGAGCAGTACTTC
TRBV24-1,TRBJ2-2,TRBD2,NA,CATSDAGLVGGELFF,TGTGCCACCAGTGATGCCGGACTAGTGGGCGGGGAGCTGTTTTTT
TRBV19,TRBJ2-5,TRBD2,many,CASSTGTGEGETQYF,TGTGCCAGTAGTACCGGGACGGGGGAGGGAGAGACCCAGTACTTC
TRBV7-9,TRBJ1-2,TRBD1,NA,CASTYWDRGSYGYTF,TGTGCCAGCACCTACTGGGACAGGGGAAGCTATGGCTACACCTTC
TRBV19,TRBJ2-1,TRBD2,NA,CASSTSGGRYNEQFF,TGTGCCAGTAGCACTAGCGGGGGCCGCTACAATGAGCAGTTCTTC
TRBV6-1,TRBJ1-2,TRBD1,few,CASGNRDRGGYTF,TGTGCCAGCGGAAACCGGGACAGGGGTGGCTACACCTTC
TRBV7-9,TRBJ1-1,NA,many,CASSSFTTDEAFF,TGTGCCAGCAGCTCTTTCACTACCGATGAAGCTTTCTTT
TRBV12-3/TRBV12-4,TRBJ1-5,TRBD1,NA,CASSEGQWTQPQHF,TGTGCCAGCAGTGAGGGACAGTGGACTCAGCCCCAGCATTTT
TRBV7-9,TRBJ1-1,NA,many,CASSSPVKGRTEAFF,TGTGCCAGCAGCTCACCTGTAAAGGGGCGAACTGAAGCTTTCTTT
TRBV7-3,TRBJ2-5,TRBD1,many,CASSLTGAQETQYF,TGTGCCAGCAGCTTGACAGGGGCCCAAGAGACCCAGTACTTC
TRBV7-6,TRBJ2-1,NA,many,CASSLGQGGNEQFF,TGTGCCAGCAGCTTAGGACAGGGAGGCAATGAGCAGTTCTTC
TRBV11-2,TRBJ1-4,NA,NA,CASSLEWAIDEKLFF,TGTGCCAGCAGCTTAGAGTGGGCTATAGATGAAAAACTGTTTTTT
TRBV10-3,TRBJ2-1,NA,NA,CASGAADSNEQFF,TGTGCCAGCGGCGCCGCGGACAGCAATGAGCAGTTCTTC
TRBV19,TRBJ2-7,NA,NA,CASSPFRSSSYEQYF,TGTGCCAGTAGCCCGTTCAGGTCGAGCTCCTACGAGCAGTACTTC
TRBV5-1,TRBJ1-5,TRBD1,many,CASSLDQGQGERDSNQPQHF,TGCGCCAGCAGCTTGGACCAGGGACAGGGGGAACGGGATAGCAATCAGCCCCAGCATTTT
TRBV7-9,TRBJ1-1,TRBD1,many,CASSFDRATEAFF,TGTGCCAGCAGCTTTGACAGGGCCACTGAAGCTTTCTTT
TRBV10-2,TRBJ2-5,TRBD2,NA,CASTPGLAGEVETQYF,TGCGCCAGCACTCCAGGACTAGCGGGGGAGGTAGAGACCCAGTACTTC
TRBV20-1,TRBJ2-3,NA,NA,CSARPASGASTDTQYF,TGCAGTGCAAGGCCCGCGTCGGGGGCATCCACAGATACGCAGTATTTT
TRBV2,TRBJ1-2,NA,NA,CASSTDSNYGYTF,TGTGCCAGCAGTACCGACAGTAACTATGGCTACACCTTC
TRBV7-9,TRBJ2-3,NA,many,CASSSRQGGSTDTQYF,TGTGCCAGCAGTAGTAGACAGGGAGGTAGCACAGATACGCAGTATTTT
TRBV7-8,TRBJ2-5,NA,NA,CASSLGNAGGTQYF,TGTGCCAGCAGCCTGGGGAACGCCGGGGGGACCCAGTACTTC
TRBV6-4,TRBJ2-2,NA,many,CATRPGASSSGELFF,TGTGCCACTCGGCCCGGGGCTAGTAGCTCCGGGGAGCTGTTTTTT
TRBV5-1,TRBJ2-1,NA,many,CASSFRGSNEQFF,TGCGCCAGCAGCTTTCGGGGATCCAATGAGCAGTTCTTC
TRBV29-1,TRBJ2-1,TRBD2,NA,CSVAGLAGGLTYNEQFF,TGCAGCGTCGCGGGACTAGCGGGGGGGCTTACCTACAATGAGCAGTTCTTC
TRBV29-1,TRBJ1-2,TRBD1,NA,CSGSDRATNYGYTF,TGCAGCGGGTCGGACAGGGCCACTAACTATGGCTACACCTTC